This is a list of T cell receptor beta chains from one sample in a study of T cells in tumors after PD-1 blockade. Measured with immunoSEQ multiplex PCR; TCRdb has only the in-frame clones, and not every one. The repertoire holds 15,000 or so clones, with almost 85% as singletons. The sequencing here drew on PBMCs, taken after anti-PD-1 treatment. These receptors all stem from a human donor with basal cell carcinoma. The CDR3 runs from the conserved cysteine through the conserved F or W. A D gene is named only where the DNA matches it firmly. Only part of the rows carry a size: once, few, many, or a class if the clone is expanded.

d_call j_call v_call clone_size cdr3_nt cdr3_aa
- TRBJ1-3 TRBV28 - TGTGCCAGCAGTTCCCTATCAGGGGAAGCTGGAAACACCATATATTTT CASSSLSGEAGNTIYF
TRBD2 TRBJ2-1 TRBV19 - TGTGCCAGTAGTCCAGGACTAGCGGCTGGATTCAATGAGCAGTTCTTC CASSPGLAAGFNEQFF
- TRBJ1-3 TRBV30 - TGTGCCTGGAGTGTAGGGACCCCTGGAAACACCATATATTTT CAWSVGTPGNTIYF
TRBD2 TRBJ2-5 TRBV10-3 - TGTGCCATCAGTGAGGGCGTAGCGGGGGCTCAAGAGACCCAGTACTTC CAISEGVAGAQETQYF
- TRBJ2-5 TRBV5-1 - TGCGCCAGCAGCTTGGCCATAGACGGGGGGACCCAGTACTTC CASSLAIDGGTQYF
- TRBJ2-7 TRBV19 once TGTGCCAGTAGTATAGACCACGTCCTCTCCTACGAGCAGTACTTC CASSIDHVLSYEQYF
- TRBJ2-6 TRBV6-5 - TGTGCCAGCAGTAGCAGAGGGCATGGGGCCAACGTCCTGACTTTC CASSSRGHGANVLTF
- TRBJ2-7 TRBV6-5 - TGTGCCAGCAGTCAGTCGACAGACGACTCCTACGAGCAGTACTTC CASSQSTDDSYEQYF
- TRBJ2-7 TRBV2 few TGTGCCAGCAGTGCGGGCAGTCTATCCTACGAGCAGTACTTC CASSAGSLSYEQYF
TRBD1 TRBJ2-7 TRBV7-2 - TGTGCCAGCAGCTTAGCGAGCGGGACAGGGGTCCCCTACGAGCAGTACTTC CASSLASGTGVPYEQYF
TRBD1 TRBJ1-1 TRBV11-3 - TGTGCCAGCAGCCCAGGGACAGAGACTGAAGCTTTCTTT CASSPGTETEAFF
TRBD1 TRBJ2-1 TRBV9 - TGTGCCAGCAGCCTAGGGACAGGGGGGAATGAGCAGTTCTTC CASSLGTGGNEQFF
TRBD2 TRBJ2-1 TRBV5-6 - TGTGCCAGCAGCCGACTAGCGGGGAGTTACAATGAGCAGTTCTTC CASSRLAGSYNEQFF
- TRBJ2-7 TRBV5-6 - TGTGCCAGCAGCTTGCCCGCGACAGGCGGCTTGAGGGAGCAGTACTTC CASSLPATGGLREQYF
TRBD1 TRBJ2-2 TRBV6-2/TRBV6-3 - TGTGCCAGCAGTTATACCGGGACAGACACCGGGGAGCTGTTTTTT CASSYTGTDTGELFF
TRBD1 TRBJ1-1 TRBV7-9 - TGTGCCAGCAGCAAACAGGGGGGCACTGAAGCTTTCTTT CASSKQGGTEAFF
- TRBJ2-1 TRBV18 - TGTGCCAGCTCACCACTGGACAATGAGCAGTTCTTC CASSPLDNEQFF
- TRBJ2-5 TRBV7-9 - TGTGCCAGCAGCTTAGTGAGGGGGGCGACCACAGAGACCCAGTACTTC CASSLVRGATTETQYF
- TRBJ1-3 TRBV12-3/TRBV12-4 - TGTGCCAGCAGTTTACAGGGAAACACCATATATTTT CASSLQGNTIYF
- TRBJ1-5 TRBV10-2 - TGCGCCAGCCAGGGATCGGGGCAGCCCCAGCATTTT CASQGSGQPQHF
- TRBJ1-1 TRBV6-2/TRBV6-3 - TGTGCCAGCAGCTTACGTGGGGGGAGGACTGAAGCTTTCTTT CASSLRGGRTEAFF
TRBD2 TRBJ2-1 TRBV6-4 - TGTGCCAGCAGTGACTCGACAGCGGGGGACTACAATGAGCAGTTCTTC CASSDSTAGDYNEQFF